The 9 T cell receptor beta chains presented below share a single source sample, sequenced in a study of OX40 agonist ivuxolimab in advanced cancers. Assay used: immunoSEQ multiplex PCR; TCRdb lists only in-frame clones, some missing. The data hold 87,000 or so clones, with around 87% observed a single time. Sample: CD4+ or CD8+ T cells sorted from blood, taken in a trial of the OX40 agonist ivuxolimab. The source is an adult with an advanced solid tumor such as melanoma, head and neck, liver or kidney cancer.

CDR3 sequence: CASSRLAGGYEQYF. The CDR3 DNA reads as TGTGCCAGCAGTAGACTAGCGGGAGGCTACGAGCAGTACTTC. V is TRBV6-6 and J is TRBJ2-7; TRBD2 aligns across 13 bases. Germline CDR1 reads MNHNY; CDR2 reads SVGAGI (reference sequence). V gave up 5 bases and J gave up 3 bases; unmatched junction bases: 1. This CDR3 is 14 amino acids long.

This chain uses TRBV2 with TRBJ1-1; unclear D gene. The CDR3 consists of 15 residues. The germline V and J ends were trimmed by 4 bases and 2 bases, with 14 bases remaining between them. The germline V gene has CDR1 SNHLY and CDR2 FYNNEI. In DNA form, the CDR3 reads TGTGCCAGCAGTGGAGGTGGAGTTGCCAACACTGAAGCTTTCTTT. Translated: CASSGGGVANTEAFF.

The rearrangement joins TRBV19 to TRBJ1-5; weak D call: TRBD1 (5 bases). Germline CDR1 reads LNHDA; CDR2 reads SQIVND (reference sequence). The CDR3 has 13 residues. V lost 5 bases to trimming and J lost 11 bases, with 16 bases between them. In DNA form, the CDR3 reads TGTGCCAGTAGTCTAAGGGACCCCGAAGCCCAGCATTTT. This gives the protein CASSLRDPEAQHF.

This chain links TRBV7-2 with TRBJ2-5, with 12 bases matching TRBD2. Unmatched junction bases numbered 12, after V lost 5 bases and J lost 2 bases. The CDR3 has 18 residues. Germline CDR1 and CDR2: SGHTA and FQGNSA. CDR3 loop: CASSPGLAGTLGQETQYF. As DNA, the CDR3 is TGTGCCAGCAGCCCTGGACTAGCGGGAACTTTGGGGCAAGAGACCCAGTACTTC.

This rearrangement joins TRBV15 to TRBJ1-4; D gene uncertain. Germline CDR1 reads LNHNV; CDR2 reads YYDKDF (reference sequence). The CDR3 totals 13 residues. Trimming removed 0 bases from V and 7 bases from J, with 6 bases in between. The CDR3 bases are TGTGCCACCAGCAGAGATGCGGGTGAAAAACTGTTTTTT. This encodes CATSRDAGEKLFF.

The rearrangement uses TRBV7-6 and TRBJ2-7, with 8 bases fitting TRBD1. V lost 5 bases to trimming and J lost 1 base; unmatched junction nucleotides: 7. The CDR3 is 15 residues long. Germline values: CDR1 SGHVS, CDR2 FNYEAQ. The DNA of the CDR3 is TGTGCCAGCAGCCTAACAGGGGGGTGGTCCTACGAGCAGTACTTC. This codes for CASSLTGGWSYEQYF.

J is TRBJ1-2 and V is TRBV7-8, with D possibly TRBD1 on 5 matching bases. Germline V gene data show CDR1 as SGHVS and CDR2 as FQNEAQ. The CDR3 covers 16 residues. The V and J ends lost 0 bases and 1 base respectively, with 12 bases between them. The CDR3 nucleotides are TGTGCCAGCAGCTTAGCTTTGCGACAGTATAACTATGGCTACACCTTC. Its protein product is CASSLALRQYNYGYTF.

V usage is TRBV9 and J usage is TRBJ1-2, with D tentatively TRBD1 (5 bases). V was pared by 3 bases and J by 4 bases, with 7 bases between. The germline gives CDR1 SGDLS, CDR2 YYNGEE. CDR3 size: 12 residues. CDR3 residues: CASSGGAYGYTF. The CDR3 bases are TGTGCCAGCAGCGGAGGGGCCTATGGCTACACCTTC.

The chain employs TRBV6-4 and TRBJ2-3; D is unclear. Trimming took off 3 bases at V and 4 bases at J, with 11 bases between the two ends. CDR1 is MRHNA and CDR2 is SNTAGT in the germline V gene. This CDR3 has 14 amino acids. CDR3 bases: TGTGCCAGCAGTGAATCCGGTTCGGCAGATACGCAGTATTTT. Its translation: CASSESGSADTQYF.